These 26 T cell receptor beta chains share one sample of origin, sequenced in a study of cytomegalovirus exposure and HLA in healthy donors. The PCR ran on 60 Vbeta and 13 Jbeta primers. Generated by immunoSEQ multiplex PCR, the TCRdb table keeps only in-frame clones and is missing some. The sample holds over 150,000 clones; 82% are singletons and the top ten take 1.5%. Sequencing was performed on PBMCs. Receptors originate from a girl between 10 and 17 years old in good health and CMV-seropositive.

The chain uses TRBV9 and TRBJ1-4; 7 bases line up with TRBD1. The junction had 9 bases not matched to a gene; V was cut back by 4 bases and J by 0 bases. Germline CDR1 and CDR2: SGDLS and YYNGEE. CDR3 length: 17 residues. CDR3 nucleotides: TGTGCCAGCAGCCCCTTGCCGGGACAGACAACTAATGAAAAACTGTTTTTT. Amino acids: CASSPLPGQTTNEKLFF.

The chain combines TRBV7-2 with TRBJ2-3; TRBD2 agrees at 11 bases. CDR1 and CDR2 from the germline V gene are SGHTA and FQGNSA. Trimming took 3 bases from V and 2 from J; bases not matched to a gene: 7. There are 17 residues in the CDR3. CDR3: CASSFPGLAGATDTQYF. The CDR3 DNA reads TGTGCCAGCAGCTTCCCCGGACTAGCGGGTGCCACAGATACGCAGTATTTT.

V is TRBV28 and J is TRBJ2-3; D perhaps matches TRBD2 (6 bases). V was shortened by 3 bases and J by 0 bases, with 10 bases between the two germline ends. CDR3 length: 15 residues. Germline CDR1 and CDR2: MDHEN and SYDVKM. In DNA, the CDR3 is TGTGCCAGCAGTTTTCTAGCGCCTAGCACAGATACGCAGTATTTT. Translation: CASSFLAPSTDTQYF.

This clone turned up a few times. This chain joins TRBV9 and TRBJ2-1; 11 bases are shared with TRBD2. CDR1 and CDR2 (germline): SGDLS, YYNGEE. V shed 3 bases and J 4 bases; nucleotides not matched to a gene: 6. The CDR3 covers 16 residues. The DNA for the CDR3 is TGTGCCAGCAGCGCTTTACTAGCGGGAGTTTACAATGAGCAGTTCTTC. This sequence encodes CASSALLAGVYNEQFF. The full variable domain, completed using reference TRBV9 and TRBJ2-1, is DSGVTQTPKHLITATGQRVTLRCSPRSGDLSVYWYQQSLDQGLQFLIQYYNGEERAKGNILERFSAQQFPDLHSELNLSSLELGDSALYFCASSALLAGVYNEQFFGPGTRLTVL.

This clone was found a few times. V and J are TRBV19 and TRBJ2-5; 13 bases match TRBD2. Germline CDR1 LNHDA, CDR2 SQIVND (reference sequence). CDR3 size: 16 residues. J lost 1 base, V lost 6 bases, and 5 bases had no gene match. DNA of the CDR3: TGTGCCAGTAGAAGACTAGCGGGGGGCCTCCAAGAGACCCAGTACTTC. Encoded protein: CASRRLAGGLQETQYF.

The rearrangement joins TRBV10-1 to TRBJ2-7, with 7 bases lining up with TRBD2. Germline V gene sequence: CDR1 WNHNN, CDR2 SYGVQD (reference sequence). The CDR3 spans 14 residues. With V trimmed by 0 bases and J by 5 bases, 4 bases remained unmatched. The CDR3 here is CASSESTSVDEQYF. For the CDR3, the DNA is TGCGCCAGCAGTGAGTCTACTAGCGTCGACGAGCAGTACTTC.

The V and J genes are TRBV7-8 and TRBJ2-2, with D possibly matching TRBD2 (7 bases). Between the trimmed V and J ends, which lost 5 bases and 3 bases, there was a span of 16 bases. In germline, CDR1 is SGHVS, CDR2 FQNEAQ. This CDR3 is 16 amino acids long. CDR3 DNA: TGTGCCAGCAGCGACAAGGGGGGGCTCGACACCGGGGAGCTGTTTTTT. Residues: CASSDKGGLDTGELFF.

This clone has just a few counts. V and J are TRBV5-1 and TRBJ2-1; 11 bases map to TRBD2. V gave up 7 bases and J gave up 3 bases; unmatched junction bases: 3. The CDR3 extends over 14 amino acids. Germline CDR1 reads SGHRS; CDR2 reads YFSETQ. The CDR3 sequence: CASSTSGGYNEQFF. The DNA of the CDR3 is TGCGCCAGCTCCACTAGCGGGGGCTACAATGAGCAGTTCTTC.

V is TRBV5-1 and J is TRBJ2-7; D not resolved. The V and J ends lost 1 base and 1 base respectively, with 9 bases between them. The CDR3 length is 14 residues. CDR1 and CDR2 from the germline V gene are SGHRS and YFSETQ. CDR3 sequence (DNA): TGCGCCAGCAGCTTGACGACGGAGTCCTACGAGCAGTACTTC. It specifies CASSLTTESYEQYF.

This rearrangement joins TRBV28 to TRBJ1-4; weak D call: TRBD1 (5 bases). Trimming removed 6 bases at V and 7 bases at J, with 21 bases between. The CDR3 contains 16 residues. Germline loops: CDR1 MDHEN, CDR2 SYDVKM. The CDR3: CASSPRTTLGGEKLFF. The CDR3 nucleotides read TGTGCCAGCAGCCCTAGGACGACCCTCGGGGGTGAAAAACTGTTTTTT.

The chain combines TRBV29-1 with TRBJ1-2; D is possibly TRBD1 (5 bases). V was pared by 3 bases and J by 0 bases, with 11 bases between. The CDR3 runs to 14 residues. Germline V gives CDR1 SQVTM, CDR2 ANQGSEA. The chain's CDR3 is CSVEGGYTNYGYTF. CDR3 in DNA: TGCAGCGTTGAGGGGGGATACACTAACTATGGCTACACCTTC.

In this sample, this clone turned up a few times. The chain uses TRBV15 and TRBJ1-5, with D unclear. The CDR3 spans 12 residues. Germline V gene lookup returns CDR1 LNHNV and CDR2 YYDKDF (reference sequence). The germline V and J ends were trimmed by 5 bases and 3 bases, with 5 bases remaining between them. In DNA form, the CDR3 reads TGTGCCACCAGCGGACTCAATCAGCCCCAGCATTTT. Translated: CATSGLNQPQHF.

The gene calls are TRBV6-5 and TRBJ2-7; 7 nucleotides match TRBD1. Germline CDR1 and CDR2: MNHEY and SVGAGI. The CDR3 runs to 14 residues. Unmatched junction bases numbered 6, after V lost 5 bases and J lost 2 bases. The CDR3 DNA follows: TGTGCCAGCAGTACGACAGGGAGTCCCTACGAGCAGTACTTC. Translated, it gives CASSTTGSPYEQYF.

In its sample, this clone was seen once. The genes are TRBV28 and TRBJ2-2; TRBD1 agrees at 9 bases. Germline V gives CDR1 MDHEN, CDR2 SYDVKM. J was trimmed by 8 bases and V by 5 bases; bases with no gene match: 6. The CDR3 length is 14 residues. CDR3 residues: CASSDRGEVGELFF. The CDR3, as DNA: TGTGCCAGCAGTGACAGGGGGGAGGTAGGGGAGCTGTTTTTT.

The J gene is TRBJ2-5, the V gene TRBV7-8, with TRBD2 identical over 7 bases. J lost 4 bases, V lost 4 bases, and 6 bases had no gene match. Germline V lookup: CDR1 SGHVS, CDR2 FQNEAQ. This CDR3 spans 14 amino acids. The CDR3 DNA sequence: TGTGCCAGCAGCTCCCGCCAGCGGGGAGAGACCCAGTACTTC. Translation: CASSSRQRGETQYF.

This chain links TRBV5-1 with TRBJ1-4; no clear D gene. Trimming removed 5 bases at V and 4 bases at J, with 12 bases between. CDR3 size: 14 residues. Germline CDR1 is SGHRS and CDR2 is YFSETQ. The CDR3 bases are TGCGCCAGCAGTAACGCGCCCGATAATGAAAAACTGTTTTTT. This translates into CASSNAPDNEKLFF.

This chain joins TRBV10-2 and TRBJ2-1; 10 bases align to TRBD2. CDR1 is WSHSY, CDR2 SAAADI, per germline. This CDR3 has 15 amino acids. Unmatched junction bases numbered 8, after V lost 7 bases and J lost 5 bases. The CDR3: CASIKFGTSDNEQFF. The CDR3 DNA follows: TGCGCCAGCATTAAGTTCGGGACTAGCGACAATGAGCAGTTCTTC.

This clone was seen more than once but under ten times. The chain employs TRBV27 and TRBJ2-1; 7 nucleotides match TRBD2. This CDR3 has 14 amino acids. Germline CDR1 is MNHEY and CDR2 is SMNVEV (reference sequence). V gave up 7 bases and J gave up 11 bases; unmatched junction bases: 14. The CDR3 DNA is TGTGCCAGCACCCCCTATTCGGAGCGGGAACAGCAGTTCTTC. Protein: CASTPYSEREQQFF.

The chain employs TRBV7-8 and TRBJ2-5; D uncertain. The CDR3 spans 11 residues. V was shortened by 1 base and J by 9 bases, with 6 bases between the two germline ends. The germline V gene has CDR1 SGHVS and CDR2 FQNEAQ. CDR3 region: CASSLVAAQYF. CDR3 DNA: TGTGCCAGCAGCTTAGTGGCAGCCCAGTACTTC.

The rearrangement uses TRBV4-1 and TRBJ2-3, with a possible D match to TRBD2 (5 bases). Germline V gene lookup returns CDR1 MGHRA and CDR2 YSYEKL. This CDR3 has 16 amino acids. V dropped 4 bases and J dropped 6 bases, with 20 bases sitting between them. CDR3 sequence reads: CASSPTISGGGDTQYF. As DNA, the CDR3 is TGCGCCAGCAGCCCCACTATCAGCGGAGGTGGGGATACGCAGTATTTT.

The CDR3 coding sequence is TGTGCCAGTATGGGACTAGCGGGGGGCACAGATACGCAGTATTTT. Encoded protein: CASMGLAGGTDTQYF. The chain couples TRBV19 to TRBJ2-3; 14 nucleotides agree with TRBD2. From germline, CDR1 is LNHDA and CDR2 SQIVND (reference sequence). J was trimmed by 1 base and V by 7 bases; bases with no gene match: 1. There are 15 residues in the CDR3.

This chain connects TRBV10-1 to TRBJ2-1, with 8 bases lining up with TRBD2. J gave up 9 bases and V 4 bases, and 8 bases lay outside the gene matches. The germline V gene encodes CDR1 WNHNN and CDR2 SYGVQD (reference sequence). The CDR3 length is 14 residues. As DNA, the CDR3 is TGCGCCAGCAGTGTGCGAGCGGGAGCCATTGAGCAGTTCTTC. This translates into CASSVRAGAIEQFF.

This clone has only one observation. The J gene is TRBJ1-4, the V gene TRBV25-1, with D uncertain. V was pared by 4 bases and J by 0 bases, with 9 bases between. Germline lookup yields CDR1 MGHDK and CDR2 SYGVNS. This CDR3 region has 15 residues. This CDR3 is CASSAGSATNEKLFF. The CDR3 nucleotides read TGTGCCAGCAGTGCAGGCAGTGCAACTAATGAAAAACTGTTTTTT.

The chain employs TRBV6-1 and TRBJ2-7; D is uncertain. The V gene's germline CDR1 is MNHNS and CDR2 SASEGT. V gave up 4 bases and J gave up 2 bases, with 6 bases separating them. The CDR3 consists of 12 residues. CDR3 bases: TGTGCCAGCAGTGGGTGGCCCTACGAGCAGTACTTC. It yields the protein CASSGWPYEQYF.

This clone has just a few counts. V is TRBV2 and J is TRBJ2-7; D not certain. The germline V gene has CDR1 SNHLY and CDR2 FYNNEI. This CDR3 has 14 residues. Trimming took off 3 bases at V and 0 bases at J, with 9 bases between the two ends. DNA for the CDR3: TGTGCCAGCAGTGATGCGGCCCTCTCCTACGAGCAGTACTTC. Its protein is CASSDAALSYEQYF.

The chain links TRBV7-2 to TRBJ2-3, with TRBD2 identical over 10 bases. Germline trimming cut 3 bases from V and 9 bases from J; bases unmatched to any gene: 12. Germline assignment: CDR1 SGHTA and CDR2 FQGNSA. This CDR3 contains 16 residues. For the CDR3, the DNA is TGTGCCAGCAGCTTTGCTAGCGGGGGCACGATGGGGACGCAGTATTTT. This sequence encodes CASSFASGGTMGTQYF.